The rows below give T cell receptor beta chains drawn from one sample of a study of T cells in Graves' hyperthyroidism and ophthalmopathy. Each CDR3 protein gets one entry after TCRdb re-called the multiplex PCR reads with MiXCR. This table has a few hundred thousand distinct CDR3 sequences, roughly 15% appearing once. Source material: blood. These receptors were taken from a woman aged 55-70 years with Graves' ophthalmopathy. CDR3s include the opening cysteine and the closing phenylalanine or tryptophan. A D gene is named only where the DNA matches it firmly. Expanded clones are given a class, and other clones once, few, many or no size at all.

clone size	CDR3 length	D gene	V gene	J gene	CDR3 protein	CDR3 DNA
once	20	TRBD2	TRBV7-8	TRBJ2-3	CASSLASWGPSGIKTDTQYF	TGTGCCAGCAGCTTAGCGAGTTGGGGCCCTAGCGGGATAAAAACAGATACGCAGTATTTT
many	18	-	TRBV3-1	TRBJ1-4	CASSQDLISGSGREKLFF	TGTGCCAGCAGCCAAGATCTGATAAGCGGGTCAGGGCGTGAAAAACTGTTTTTT
-	14	TRBD2	TRBV5-1	TRBJ2-2	CASSGTSNTGELFF	TGCGCCAGCAGCGGGACTAGTAACACCGGGGAGCTGTTTTTT
many	15	TRBD2	TRBV12-3/TRBV12-4	TRBJ2-7	CASRDGLAGPYEQYF	TGTGCCAGCAGAGACGGACTAGCGGGACCCTACGAGCAGTACTTC
many	17	TRBD2	TRBV14	TRBJ2-1	CASSQDTGTRVYNEQFF	TGTGCCAGCAGCCAAGACACCGGGACTAGAGTCTACAATGAGCAGTTCTTC
many	16	-	TRBV10-1	TRBJ1-1	CASSPSGLPGVAEAFF	TGCGCCAGCAGTCCTTCGGGACTCCCGGGGGTCGCTGAAGCTTTCTTT
-	16	TRBD1	TRBV18	TRBJ2-2	CASSPGQEANTGELFF	TGCGCCAGCTCACCGGGACAGGAAGCGAACACCGGGGAGCTGTTTTTT
many	15	-	TRBV5-1	TRBJ2-1	CASSPLGDSYNEQFF	TGCGCCAGCAGCCCGCTAGGGGACTCCTACAATGAGCAGTTCTTC
many	15	-	TRBV12-3/TRBV12-4	TRBJ1-5	CASSEPGPPNQPQHF	TGTGCCAGCAGTGAGCCGGGACCCCCCAATCAGCCCCAGCATTTT
many	14	TRBD2	TRBV7-2	TRBJ2-7	CASSPAGGPYEQYF	TGTGCCAGCAGCCCAGCGGGAGGGCCTTACGAGCAGTACTTC
many	14	-	TRBV7-3	TRBJ2-3	CASSLISSTDTQYF	TGTGCCAGCAGCTTAATTAGTAGCACAGATACGCAGTATTTT
few	17	TRBD1	TRBV20-1	TRBJ2-7	CSAPKSPGGDRVYEQYF	TGCAGTGCCCCCAAATCCCCCGGAGGGGACAGGGTCTACGAGCAGTACTTC
few	15	TRBD1	TRBV2	TRBJ1-6	CASIEQGNANSPLHF	TGTGCCAGCATCGAACAGGGGAATGCTAATTCACCCCTCCACTTT
many	14	-	TRBV7-8	TRBJ2-1	CASSLLIAANEQFF	TGTGCCAGCAGCTTGTTAATTGCGGCCAATGAGCAGTTCTTC
many	16	-	TRBV2	TRBJ1-3	CASSALRPFSGNTIYF	TGTGCCAGCAGTGCCCTTCGACCGTTCTCTGGAAACACCATATATTTT
many	13	TRBD1	TRBV20-1	TRBJ2-7	CSGPDRISYEQYF	TGCAGTGGTCCGGACAGGATATCCTACGAGCAGTACTTC
many	16	-	TRBV2	TRBJ2-1	CASSEDRRSSYNEQFF	TGTGCCAGCAGTGAAGACAGGCGAAGCTCCTACAATGAGCAGTTCTTC
few	13	-	TRBV12-3/TRBV12-4	TRBJ2-2	CASRVRVHGELFF	TGTGCCAGCAGAGTAAGGGTCCACGGGGAGCTGTTTTTT
-	14	-	TRBV28	TRBJ2-3	CASSLNSGADTQYF	TGTGCCAGCAGTTTAAATTCCGGGGCAGATACGCAGTATTTT
-	15	-	TRBV9	TRBJ2-7	CASTRGAGSSYEQYF	TGTGCCAGCACCCGGGGGGCAGGAAGCTCCTACGAGCAGTACTTC
many	15	-	TRBV18	TRBJ2-2	CASSLTLPRSGELFF	TGTGCCAGCTCACTTACGCTACCAAGGAGCGGGGAGCTGTTTTTT
many	13	-	TRBV7-3	TRBJ2-5	CASSLGFRETQYF	TGTGCCAGCAGCTTAGGGTTTCGAGAGACCCAGTACTTC
-	15	-	TRBV7-8	TRBJ2-5	CASSELDRKKETQYF	TGTGCCAGCAGCGAGCTAGACAGGAAAAAAGAGACCCAGTACTTC
many	14	TRBD1	TRBV5-1	TRBJ1-4	CASSPGTGNEKLFF	TGCGCCAGCAGTCCCGGGACAGGGAACGAAAAACTGTTTTTT
many	15	TRBD1	TRBV12-3/TRBV12-4	TRBJ1-2	CASSFWDRGMNGYTF	TGTGCCAGCAGTTTTTGGGACAGGGGGATGAATGGCTACACCTTC
many	16	TRBD2	TRBV7-9	TRBJ2-1	CASSLDSGSSYNEQFF	TGTGCCAGCAGCTTAGATAGCGGGAGCTCCTACAATGAGCAGTTCTTC
-	16	-	TRBV7-3	TRBJ2-5	CASSLLGPSLGETQYF	TGTGCCAGCAGCTTATTAGGGCCTAGCCTTGGGGAGACCCAGTACTTC
few	12	-	TRBV9	TRBJ2-1	CASSPEVSEQFF	TGTGCCAGCAGCCCCGAGGTATCTGAGCAGTTCTTC
many	16	TRBD2	TRBV7-2	TRBJ2-3	CASSLGAGGFADTQYF	TGTGCCAGCAGCTTAGGAGCGGGAGGGTTTGCAGATACGCAGTATTTT
-	12	-	TRBV7-3	TRBJ2-3	CASSSFPGTQYF	TGTGCCAGCAGCTCGTTCCCCGGTACGCAGTATTTT
-	15	-	TRBV15	TRBJ2-2	CATSPRVSGTGGLFF	TGTGCCACCAGCCCCCGGGTCAGTGGTACCGGGGGGCTGTTTTTT
-	15	-	TRBV7-3	TRBJ2-1	CASSLMVGAGNEQFF	TGTGCCAGCAGCTTAATGGTGGGAGCGGGTAATGAGCAGTTCTTC
-	14	-	TRBV7-3	TRBJ2-3	CASSLIGHTDTQYF	TGTGCCAGCAGCTTAATTGGACACACAGATACGCAGTATTTT
many	15	-	TRBV7-9	TRBJ2-7	CASSLYGDTYYEQYF	TGTGCCAGCAGCTTATACGGTGACACTTACTACGAGCAGTACTTC
many	12	-	TRBV20-1	TRBJ2-7	CSAWTPSYEQYF	TGCAGTGCGTGGACCCCCTCCTACGAGCAGTACTTC
few	13	-	TRBV11-2	TRBJ2-7	CASSKVSTYEQYF	TGTGCCAGCAGCAAAGTCTCGACCTACGAGCAGTACTTC
many	15	TRBD1	TRBV28	TRBJ2-7	CASSDRQGLAYEQYF	TGTGCCAGCAGTGACCGACAGGGATTAGCCTACGAGCAGTACTTC
-	15	-	TRBV3-1	TRBJ2-2	CASSQPQGNAGELFF	TGTGCCAGCAGCCAACCCCAGGGGAACGCCGGGGAGCTGTTTTTT
-	12	TRBD1	TRBV11-2	TRBJ1-6	CASSRTQGAFHF	TGTGCCAGCAGCCGCACACAGGGGGCTTTCCACTTT
many	12	-	TRBV7-6	TRBJ2-5	CASSRQRETQYF	TGTGCCAGCAGCCGACAGCGAGAGACCCAGTACTTC
-	15	-	TRBV7-9	TRBJ2-1	CASSLSAGRYNEQFF	TGTGCCAGCAGCTTATCTGCGGGACGCTACAATGAGCAGTTCTTC
-	14	-	TRBV18	TRBJ1-1	CASSPDQMNTEAFF	TGTGCCAGCTCACCGGACCAGATGAACACTGAAGCTTTCTTT
few	14	-	TRBV20-1	TRBJ1-1	CSAREDRTNTEAFF	TGCAGTGCTAGAGAGGACCGCACGAACACTGAAGCTTTCTTT
many	14	TRBD2	TRBV28	TRBJ2-1	CASSLGTSGNEQFF	TGTGCCAGCAGTTTAGGAACTAGCGGGAATGAGCAGTTCTTC
many	15	TRBD1	TRBV7-2	TRBJ2-5	CASSPTSGTGGTQYF	TGTGCCAGCAGCCCCACCTCCGGGACAGGCGGGACCCAGTACTTC
many	13	-	TRBV11-2	TRBJ2-5	CASSQDRQETQYF	TGTGCCAGCAGCCAAGACAGACAAGAGACCCAGTACTTC
many	15	TRBD2	TRBV3-1	TRBJ2-7	CASSQILAGGREQYF	TGTGCCAGCAGCCAAATACTAGCGGGAGGTCGGGAGCAGTACTTC
many	15	-	TRBV12-3/TRBV12-4	TRBJ1-3	CASSSTGYSGNTIYF	TGTGCCAGCAGTTCAACAGGGTATAGTGGAAACACCATATATTTT
many	14	-	TRBV12-3/TRBV12-4	TRBJ2-5	CASSPLGVGETQYF	TGTGCCAGCAGCCCCCTGGGGGTGGGAGAGACCCAGTACTTC
-	13	-	TRBV29-1	TRBJ2-1	CSFLISNYNEQFF	TGCAGCTTCCTAATCAGTAACTACAATGAGCAGTTCTTC